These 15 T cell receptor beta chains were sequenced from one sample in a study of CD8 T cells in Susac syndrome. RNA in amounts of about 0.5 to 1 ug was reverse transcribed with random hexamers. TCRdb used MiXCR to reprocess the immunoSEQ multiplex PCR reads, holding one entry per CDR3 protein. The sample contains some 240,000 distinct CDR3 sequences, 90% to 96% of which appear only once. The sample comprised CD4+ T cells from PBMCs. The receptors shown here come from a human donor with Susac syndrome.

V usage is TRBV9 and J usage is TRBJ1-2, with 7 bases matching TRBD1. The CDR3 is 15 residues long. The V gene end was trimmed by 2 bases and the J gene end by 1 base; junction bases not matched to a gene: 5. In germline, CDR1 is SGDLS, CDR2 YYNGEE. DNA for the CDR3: TGTGCCAGCAGCGTCGGACAGGATTATAACTATGGCTACACCTTC. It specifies CASSVGQDYNYGYTF.

The CDR3 bases are TGCAGCGTCGCTAGCATACTAGCGGGAGTGGCCCAGTACTTC. Translated: CSVASILAGVAQYF. The J gene is TRBJ2-5, the V gene TRBV29-1; 11 nucleotides line up with TRBD2. V lost 6 bases and J lost 9; bases outside the gene matches: 12. This CDR3 contains 14 residues. Germline V lookup: CDR1 SQVTM, CDR2 ANQGSEA.

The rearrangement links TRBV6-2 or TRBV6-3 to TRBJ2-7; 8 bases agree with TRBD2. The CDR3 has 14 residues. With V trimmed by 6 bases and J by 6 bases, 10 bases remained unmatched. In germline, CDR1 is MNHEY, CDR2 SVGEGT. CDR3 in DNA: TGTGCCAGCAGGCAACTCCAGCGGGAGTTCGAGCAGTACTTC. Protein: CASRQLQREFEQYF.

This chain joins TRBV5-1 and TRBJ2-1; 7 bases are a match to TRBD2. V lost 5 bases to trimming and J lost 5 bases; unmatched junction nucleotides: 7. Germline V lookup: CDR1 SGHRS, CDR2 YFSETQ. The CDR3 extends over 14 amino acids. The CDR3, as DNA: TGCGCCAGCAGAACCGGGACTATGGACAATGAGCAGTTCTTC. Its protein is CASRTGTMDNEQFF.

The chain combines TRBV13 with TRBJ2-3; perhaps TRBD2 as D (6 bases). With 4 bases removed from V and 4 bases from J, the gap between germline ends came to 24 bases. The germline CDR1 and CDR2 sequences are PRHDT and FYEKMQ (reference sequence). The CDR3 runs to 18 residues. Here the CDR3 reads CASSSSPGLPASPDTQYF. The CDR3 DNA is TGTGCCAGCAGCTCATCACCGGGACTTCCCGCATCGCCAGATACGCAGTATTTT.

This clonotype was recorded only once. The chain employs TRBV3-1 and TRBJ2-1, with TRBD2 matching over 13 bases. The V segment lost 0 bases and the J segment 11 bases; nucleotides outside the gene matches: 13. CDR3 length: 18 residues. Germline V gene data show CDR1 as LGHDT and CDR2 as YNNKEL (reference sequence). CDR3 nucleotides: TGTGCCAGCAGCCAAGACAGCATGGGGACTAGCGGGACAAACCAGCAGTTCTTC. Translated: CASSQDSMGTSGTNQQFF.

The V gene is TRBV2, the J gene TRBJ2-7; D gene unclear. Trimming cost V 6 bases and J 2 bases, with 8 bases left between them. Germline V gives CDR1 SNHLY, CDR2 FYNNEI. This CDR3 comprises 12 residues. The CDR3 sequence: CASRVDTYEQYF. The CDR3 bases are TGTGCCAGCAGAGTTGACACCTACGAGCAGTACTTC. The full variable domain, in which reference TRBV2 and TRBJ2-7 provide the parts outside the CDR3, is EPEVTQTPSHQVTQMGQEVILRCVPISNHLYFYWYRQILGQKVEFLVSFYNNEISEKSEIFDDQFSVERPDGSNFTLKIRSTKLEDSAMYFCASRVDTYEQYFGPGTRLTVT.

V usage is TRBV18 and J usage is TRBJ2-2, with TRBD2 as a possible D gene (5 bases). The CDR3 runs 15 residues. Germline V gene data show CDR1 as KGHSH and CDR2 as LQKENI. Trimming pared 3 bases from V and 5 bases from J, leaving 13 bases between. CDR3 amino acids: CASSPREGRTGELFF. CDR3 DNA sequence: TGTGCCAGCTCACCTCGGGAAGGCCGAACCGGGGAGCTGTTTTTT.

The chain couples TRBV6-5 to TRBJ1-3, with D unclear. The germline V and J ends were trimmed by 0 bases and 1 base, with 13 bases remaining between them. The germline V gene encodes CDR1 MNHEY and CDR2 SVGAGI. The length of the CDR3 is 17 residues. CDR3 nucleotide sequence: TGTGCCAGCAGTTACTCGAGGTCCGGGCAGTCTGGAAACACCATATATTTT. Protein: CASSYSRSGQSGNTIYF.

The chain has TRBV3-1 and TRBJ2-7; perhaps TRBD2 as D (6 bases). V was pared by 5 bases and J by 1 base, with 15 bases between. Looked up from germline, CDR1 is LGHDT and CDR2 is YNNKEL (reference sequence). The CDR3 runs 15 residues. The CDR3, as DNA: TGTGCCAGCAGCAGGAGACTAGGGCCATCCTACGAGCAGTACTTC. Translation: CASSRRLGPSYEQYF.

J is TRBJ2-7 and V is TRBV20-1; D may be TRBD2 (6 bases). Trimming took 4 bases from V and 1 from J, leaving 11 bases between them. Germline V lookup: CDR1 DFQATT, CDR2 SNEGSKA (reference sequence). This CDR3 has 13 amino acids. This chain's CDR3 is CSATPGESYEQYF. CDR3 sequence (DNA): TGCAGTGCTACCCCGGGGGAGTCCTACGAGCAGTACTTC.

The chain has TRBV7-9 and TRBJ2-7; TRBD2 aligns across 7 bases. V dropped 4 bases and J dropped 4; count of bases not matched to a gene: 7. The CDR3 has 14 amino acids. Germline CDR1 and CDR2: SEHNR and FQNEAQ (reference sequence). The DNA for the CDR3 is TGTGCCAGCAGCTCTAGCGGCTTAGGGTACGAGCAGTACTTC. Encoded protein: CASSSSGLGYEQYF.

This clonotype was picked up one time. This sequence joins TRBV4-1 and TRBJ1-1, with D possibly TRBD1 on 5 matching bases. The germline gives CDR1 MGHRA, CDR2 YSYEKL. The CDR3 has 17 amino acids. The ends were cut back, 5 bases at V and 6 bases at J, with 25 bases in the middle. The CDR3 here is CASSVGRQRNRGSEAFF. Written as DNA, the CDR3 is TGCGCCAGCAGCGTTGGACGACAGCGAAATAGAGGCTCTGAAGCTTTCTTT.

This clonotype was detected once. As DNA, the CDR3 is TGCGCCAGCAGCACGGATCGGACTTGGCGGGATACGCAGTATTTT. The encoded protein is CASSTDRTWRDTQYF. The chain uses TRBV4-1 and TRBJ2-3; tentative D call: TRBD2 (5 bases). Germline V gene lookup returns CDR1 MGHRA and CDR2 YSYEKL. The CDR3 has 15 residues. The germline V and J ends were trimmed by 5 bases and 6 bases, with 18 bases remaining between them.

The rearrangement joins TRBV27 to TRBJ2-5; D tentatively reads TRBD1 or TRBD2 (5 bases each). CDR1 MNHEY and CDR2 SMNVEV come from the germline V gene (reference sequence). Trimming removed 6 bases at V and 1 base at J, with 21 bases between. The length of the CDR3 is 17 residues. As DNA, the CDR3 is TGTGCCAGCAGACCGGGCATATCGAGGGGAACCCAAGAGACCCAGTACTTC. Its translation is CASRPGISRGTQETQYF.